These 31 T cell receptor beta chains came from one sample sequenced in a study of control samples from healthy donors and cancer patients. Data came from immunoSEQ multiplex PCR; TCRdb stores just in-frame clones and leaves some out. The sample has about 65,000 clones; 75% to 95% are singletons. The sample was PBMCs. These receptors came from a woman aged 45-59 years with colorectal cancer.

V gene TRBV5-1 combines with J gene TRBJ2-7, with 7 bases aligning to TRBD2. The junction had 5 bases not matched to a gene; V was cut back by 1 base and J by 1 base. The length of the CDR3 is 15 residues. CDR1 is SGHRS, CDR2 YFSETQ, per germline. The CDR3, as DNA: TGCGCCAGCAGCTTGCAGACTAGCACTTCCTACGAGCAGTACTTC. Translated, it gives CASSLQTSTSYEQYF.

DNA of the CDR3: TGTGCCAGCAGACTAGCGGTCCCCCTAAGGGGAGAGACCCAGTACTTC. Protein: CASRLAVPLRGETQYF. The chain links TRBV2 to TRBJ2-5; TRBD2 matches 8 bases. The J segment lost 4 bases and the V segment lost 6 bases, leaving 13 bases of the junction unmatched. CDR3 size: 16 residues. CDR1 is SNHLY and CDR2 is FYNNEI in the germline V gene.

The rearrangement uses TRBV5-1 and TRBJ1-1, with D perhaps TRBD1 (5 bases). Germline V lookup: CDR1 SGHRS, CDR2 YFSETQ. V was shortened by 5 bases and J by 0 bases, with 8 bases between the two germline ends. The CDR3 covers 13 residues. CDR3 sequence (DNA): TGCGCCAGCAGTGCGGACATGAACACTGAAGCTTTCTTT. Translated, it gives CASSADMNTEAFF. Variable domain in full (rest from reference TRBV5-1 and TRBJ1-1): KAGVTQTPRYLIKTRGQQVTLSCSPISGHRSVSWYQQTPGQGLQFLFEYFSETQRNKGNFPGRFSGRQFSNSRSEMNVSTLELGDSALYLCASSADMNTEAFFGQGTRLTVV.

The chain uses TRBV13 and TRBJ2-7; D remains unclear. Trimming pared 5 bases from V and 1 base from J, leaving 12 bases between. The CDR3 has 14 residues. Germline CDR1 and CDR2: PRHDT and FYEKMQ (reference sequence). The CDR3 spells CASSPTRQSYEQYF. CDR3 nucleotide sequence: TGTGCCAGCAGCCCCACCAGGCAGTCCTACGAGCAGTACTTC. Variable domain in full (rest from reference TRBV13 and TRBJ2-7): AAGVIQSPRHLIKEKRETATLKCYPIPRHDTVYWYQQGPGQDPQFLISFYEKMQSDKGSIPDRFSAQQFSDYHSELNMSSLELGDSALYFCASSPTRQSYEQYFGPGTRLTVT.

The V call is TRBV5-1, the J call TRBJ1-6; D gene uncertain. CDR1 is SGHRS and CDR2 is YFSETQ in the germline V gene. Trimming left V 4 bases short and J 5 bases short, with 16 bases between. The CDR3 length is 16 residues. The CDR3 DNA is TGCGCCAGCAGCCAAAACCCAGGCGGACATAATTCACCCCTCCACTTT. Its protein is CASSQNPGGHNSPLHF. Full variable domain (rest looked up from reference TRBV5-1 and TRBJ1-6): KAGVTQTPRYLIKTRGQQVTLSCSPISGHRSVSWYQQTPGQGLQFLFEYFSETQRNKGNFPGRFSGRQFSNSRSEMNVSTLELGDSALYLCASSQNPGGHNSPLHFGNGTRLTVT.

This clone has only one observation. The V gene is TRBV6-1, the J gene TRBJ2-3; D gene uncertain. The CDR3 is 13 residues long. Trimming took 1 base from V and 9 from J, leaving 11 bases between them. The germline V gene has CDR1 MNHNS and CDR2 SASEGT. The CDR3 region is CASSEVSFGTQYF. CDR3 DNA: TGTGCCAGCAGTGAAGTCAGTTTTGGGACGCAGTATTTT.

This clone has just one count. This rearrangement joins TRBV4-1 to TRBJ2-7, with 12 positions matching TRBD2. CDR3 length: 19 amino acids. V was pared by 1 base and J by 1 base, with 11 bases of the junction left unmatched. Germline V gives CDR1 MGHRA, CDR2 YSYEKL. The CDR3 region is CASSQGLAGVSKSSYEQYF. The CDR3 DNA reads as TGCGCCAGCAGCCAAGGACTAGCGGGAGTCTCAAAAAGTTCCTACGAGCAGTACTTC.

The J gene is TRBJ2-5, the V gene TRBV7-8; D may correspond to TRBD1 or TRBD2 (5 bases each). This CDR3 has 15 residues. V lost 5 bases to trimming and J lost 2 bases, with 15 bases between them. The germline CDR1 and CDR2 sequences are SGHVS and FQNEAQ. CDR3 coding DNA: TGTGCCAGCAGCCCAGTGGGGACCCGACAAGAGACCCAGTACTTC. It is translated as CASSPVGTRQETQYF.

The chain recombines TRBV28 with TRBJ1-2; 9 bases are shared with TRBD1. The CDR3 covers 15 residues. CDR1 is MDHEN and CDR2 is SYDVKM in the germline V gene. Trimming removed 5 bases from V and 1 base from J; junction bases left unmatched: 5. The CDR3 nucleotides are TGTGCCAGCAGTACTGGGACAGGGCTTAACTATGGCTACACCTTC. Amino acid sequence: CASSTGTGLNYGYTF.

The rearrangement links TRBV6-2 or TRBV6-3 to TRBJ2-1; D is possibly TRBD2 (5 bases). The V end was cut by 0 bases, the J end by 0 bases, with 21 bases between. The CDR3 has 20 amino acids. CDR1 is MNHEY, CDR2 SVGEGT, per germline. CDR3 region: CASSYSMRAEDSSSYNEQFF. In DNA, the CDR3 is TGTGCCAGCAGTTACTCGATGAGAGCGGAAGACTCGAGCTCCTACAATGAGCAGTTCTTC.

The V gene is TRBV19, the J gene TRBJ1-1, with TRBD1 as a possible D gene (6 bases). Looked up from germline, CDR1 is LNHDA and CDR2 is SQIVND (reference sequence). The V and J ends lost 3 bases and 3 bases respectively, with 8 bases between them. The CDR3 has 13 amino acids. CDR3 nucleotides: TGTGCCAGTAGTATCAACAGGGACACTGAAGCTTTCTTT. As protein: CASSINRDTEAFF.

This clone was seen only a few times. The rearrangement links TRBV5-5 to TRBJ2-7, with D perhaps matching TRBD1 (5 bases). The CDR3 contains 15 residues. Germline V gene sequence: CDR1 SGHKS, CDR2 YYEKEE (reference sequence). Trimming removed 4 bases from V and 3 bases from J, with 17 bases in between. The CDR3: CASSPRQQHLYEQYF. The CDR3 coding sequence is TGTGCCAGCAGCCCCAGACAGCAGCATCTCTACGAGCAGTACTTC.

J is TRBJ2-1 and V is TRBV7-8, with TRBD2 identical over 8 bases. Germline CDR1 is SGHVS and CDR2 is FQNEAQ. CDR3 length: 17 residues. V shed 5 bases, J shed 4 bases, and the junction held 13 bases outside the gene matches. CDR3 sequence: CASSTTPGLELYNEQFF. CDR3 in DNA: TGTGCCAGCAGCACAACCCCGGGACTAGAATTATACAATGAGCAGTTCTTC.

The chain couples TRBV15 to TRBJ2-5; 11 bases are a match to TRBD2. Germline CDR1 is LNHNV and CDR2 is YYDKDF (reference sequence). V lost 2 bases, J lost 4 bases, and 3 bases stayed unmatched. CDR3 size: 15 residues. The CDR3 nucleotides read TGTGCCACCAGCAGACGGGGGACTAGCGGAGAGACCCAGTACTTC. Translation gives CATSRRGTSGETQYF.

The chain carries TRBV19 and TRBJ1-4; tentatively, D is TRBD1 (5 bases). V gave up 9 bases and J gave up 4 bases, with 15 bases separating them. Germline CDR1 and CDR2: LNHDA and SQIVND (reference sequence). This CDR3 spans 14 amino acids. CDR3 sequence (DNA): TGTGCCAGCCATAGGGGCGGGGGTAATGAAAAACTGTTTTTT. This codes for CASHRGGGNEKLFF.

This sequence joins TRBV13 and TRBJ2-1; weak D call: TRBD1 (6 bases). Per germline, CDR1 PRHDT and CDR2 FYEKMQ (reference sequence). CDR3 length equals 17 residues. Trimming left V 2 bases short and J 2 bases short, with 16 bases between. The CDR3 reads CASSLFNPGTPYNEQFF. CDR3 bases: TGTGCCAGCAGCTTATTTAATCCTGGGACACCCTACAATGAGCAGTTCTTC.

The chain joins TRBV6-5 to TRBJ1-2; D remains ambiguous. V gave up 4 bases and J gave up 7 bases, with 13 bases separating them. The CDR3 is 13 amino acids. The germline CDR1 and CDR2 sequences are MNHEY and SVGAGI. The CDR3 region is CASSSRGPSGYTF. The DNA for the CDR3 is TGTGCCAGCAGTTCCCGCGGTCCCAGTGGCTACACCTTC.

The CDR3, as DNA: TGCAGTGCTAGTTCACGGCGGGGGGAACACTTTGATACGCAGTATTTT. It yields the protein CSASSRRGEHFDTQYF. This chain joins TRBV20-1 and TRBJ2-3; 8 bases are shared with TRBD2. Germline trimming cut 3 bases from V and 6 bases from J; bases unmatched to any gene: 14. CDR1 is DFQATT, CDR2 SNEGSKA, per germline (reference sequence). The CDR3 runs 16 residues.

The CDR3 DNA sequence: TGTGCCAGCAGCGTGTACGGGACTGGCTCCTACGAGCAGTACTTC. It is translated as CASSVYGTGSYEQYF. The chain combines TRBV7-8 with TRBJ2-7; tentatively, D is TRBD2 (6 bases). Trimming left V 5 bases short and J 0 bases short, with 14 bases between. Germline-derived CDR1 and CDR2 are SGHVS and FQNEAQ. CDR3 size: 15 residues.

The CDR3 loop is CASGDSVANYGYTF. The DNA of the CDR3 is TGTGCCAGCGGAGACAGCGTAGCTAACTATGGCTACACCTTC. This chain joins TRBV5-4 and TRBJ1-2, with D perhaps TRBD1 (5 bases). The CDR3 extends over 14 amino acids. CDR1 SGHNT and CDR2 YYREEE come from the germline V gene (reference sequence). V lost 7 bases and J 0 bases, leaving 13 bases between the germline ends.

This clone was detected once. The chain has TRBV10-3 and TRBJ2-2; 9 nucleotides align to TRBD1. This CDR3 has 15 residues. V lost 3 bases, J lost 3 bases, and 2 bases stayed unmatched. Germline V gives CDR1 ENHRY, CDR2 SYGVKD. Written as DNA, the CDR3 is TGTGCCATCAGTGACCGGACAGGGGACACCGGGGAGCTGTTTTTT. It translates to CAISDRTGDTGELFF.

This clone has a single count. The chain employs TRBV5-4 and TRBJ1-6; D remains ambiguous. Germline V gene lookup returns CDR1 SGHNT and CDR2 YYREEE (reference sequence). V dropped 4 bases and J dropped 6 bases, with 8 bases sitting between them. The CDR3 consists of 13 residues. The CDR3 DNA sequence: TGTGCCAGCAGCCCCTCCAGTAATTCACCCCTCCACTTT. This gives the protein CASSPSSNSPLHF.

The CDR3 sequence is CATSRSGGRNSPLHF. The CDR3 DNA reads as TGTGCCACCAGCAGGTCTGGGGGCCGGAATTCACCCCTCCACTTT. The chain links TRBV15 to TRBJ1-6, with D possibly matching TRBD1 (6 bases). Germline lookup yields CDR1 LNHNV and CDR2 YYDKDF (reference sequence). V was cut by 3 bases and J by 7 bases, with 13 bases left in between. The CDR3 loop spans 15 amino acids.

The chain recombines TRBV3-1 (or the pseudogene TRBV3-2) with TRBJ1-5; D ambiguous. Per germline, CDR1 LGHDT and CDR2 YNNKEL (reference sequence). The germline V and J ends were trimmed by 5 bases and 3 bases, with 14 bases remaining between them. This CDR3 spans 15 amino acids. Written as DNA, the CDR3 is TGTGCCAGCAGCTTTTCCCGGGGTCACAATCAGCCCCAGCATTTT. Protein product: CASSFSRGHNQPQHF.

This chain links TRBV9 with TRBJ2-5; 7 nucleotides match TRBD1. Germline assignment: CDR1 SGDLS and CDR2 YYNGEE. V lost 3 bases and J lost 0; bases outside the gene matches: 5. The CDR3 covers 15 residues. The CDR3 protein is CASSAAQGYQETQYF. The CDR3 coding sequence is TGTGCCAGCAGCGCTGCACAGGGGTACCAAGAGACCCAGTACTTC.

This chain uses TRBV10-3 with TRBJ2-3; D not certain. CDR3 length equals 13 residues. Trimming removed 3 bases at V and 3 bases at J, with 7 bases between. Germline lookup yields CDR1 ENHRY and CDR2 SYGVKD. The CDR3, as DNA: TGTGCCATCAGTGATCGGCAGACAGATACGCAGTATTTT. Translating it yields CAISDRQTDTQYF.

This sequence joins TRBV5-1 and TRBJ1-1; the D is unclear. Between the trimmed V and J ends, which lost 0 bases and 0 bases, there was a span of 12 bases. The germline CDR1 and CDR2 sequences are SGHRS and YFSETQ. CDR3 length: 16 amino acids. The CDR3: CASSLGGGSMNTEAFF. The CDR3 coding sequence is TGCGCCAGCAGCTTGGGTGGTGGCAGTATGAACACTGAAGCTTTCTTT. The variable domain in full, with the rest retrieved from reference TRBV5-1 and TRBJ1-1, is KAGVTQTPRYLIKTRGQQVTLSCSPISGHRSVSWYQQTPGQGLQFLFEYFSETQRNKGNFPGRFSGRQFSNSRSEMNVSTLELGDSALYLCASSLGGGSMNTEAFFGQGTRLTVV.

This clone is a singleton in its sample. CDR3 bases: TGTGTCACCGCTAGGACAGGGTTTTCAGATACGCAGTATTTT. Encoded protein: CVTARTGFSDTQYF. V usage is TRBV18 and J usage is TRBJ2-3; 8 bases line up with TRBD1. The germline V gene encodes CDR1 KGHSH and CDR2 LQKENI. The CDR3 is made up of 14 amino acids. The entire variable domain, with the rest obtained from reference TRBV18 and TRBJ2-3, is as follows: NAGVMQNPRHLVRRRGQEARLRCSPMKGHSHVYWYRQLPEEGLKFMVYLQKENIIDESGMPKERFSAEFPKEGPSILRIQQVVRGDSAAYFCVTARTGFSDTQYFGPGTRLTVL.

This clone appeared once. This chain links TRBV5-1 with TRBJ2-2; a possible D gene is TRBD2 (5 bases). This CDR3 is built from 15 residues. The germline V gene has CDR1 SGHRS and CDR2 YFSETQ. V was clipped by 1 base and J by 1 base, with 8 bases between them. CDR3 in amino acids: CASSLYGENTGELFF. The CDR3 coding sequence is TGCGCCAGCAGCTTGTACGGGGAGAACACCGGGGAGCTGTTTTTT.

CDR3: CATSDGQGQGKLFF. CDR3 nucleotide sequence: TGTGCCACCAGTGACGGACAGGGGCAGGGAAAACTGTTTTTT. The rearrangement joins TRBV24-1 to TRBJ1-4; 9 bases agree with TRBD1. CDR1 and CDR2 (germline): KGHDR, SFDVKD. This CDR3 has 14 amino acids. J gave up 10 bases and V 4 bases, and 6 bases lay outside the gene matches.

The V and J genes are TRBV9 and TRBJ1-2; 9 bases line up with TRBD1. Trimming took 3 bases from V and 6 from J; bases not matched to a gene: 6. Germline-derived CDR1 and CDR2 are SGDLS and YYNGEE. The CDR3 extends over 14 amino acids. The CDR3 nucleotides read TGTGCCAGCAGCGAAAACGGACAGGGGAATGGCTACACCTTC. Amino acids: CASSENGQGNGYTF.